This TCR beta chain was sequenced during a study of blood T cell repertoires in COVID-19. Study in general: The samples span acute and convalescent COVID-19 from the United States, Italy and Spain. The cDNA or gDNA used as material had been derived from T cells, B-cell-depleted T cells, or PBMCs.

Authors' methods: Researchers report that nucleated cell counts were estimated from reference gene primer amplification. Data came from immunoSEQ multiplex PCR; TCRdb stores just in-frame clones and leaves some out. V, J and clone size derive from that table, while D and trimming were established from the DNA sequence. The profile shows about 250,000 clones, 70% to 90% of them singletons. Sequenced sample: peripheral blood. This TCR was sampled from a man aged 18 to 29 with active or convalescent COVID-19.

CDR3 residues: CASSYSGGLGSPLHF. The CDR3 DNA is TGTGCCAGCAGTTACAGCGGGGGGCTGGGTTCACCCCTCCACTTT. The chain joins TRBV6-5 to TRBJ1-6; D might be TRBD1 (6 bases). V was clipped by 2 bases and J by 9 bases, with 14 bases between them. Germline V gene sequence: CDR1 MNHEY, CDR2 SVGAGI. This CDR3 contains 15 residues.